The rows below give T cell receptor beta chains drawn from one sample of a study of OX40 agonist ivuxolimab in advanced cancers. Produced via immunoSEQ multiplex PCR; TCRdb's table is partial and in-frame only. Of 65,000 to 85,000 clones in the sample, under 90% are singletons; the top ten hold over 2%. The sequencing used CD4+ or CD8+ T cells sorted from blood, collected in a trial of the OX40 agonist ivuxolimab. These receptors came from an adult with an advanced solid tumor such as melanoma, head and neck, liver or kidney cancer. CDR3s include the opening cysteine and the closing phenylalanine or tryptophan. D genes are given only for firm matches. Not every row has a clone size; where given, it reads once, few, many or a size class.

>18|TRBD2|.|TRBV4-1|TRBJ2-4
TGCGCCAGCAGCCAAGGGCTCCTAGCGGGGCAAGCCAAAAACATTCAGTACTTC
CASSQGLLAGQAKNIQYF
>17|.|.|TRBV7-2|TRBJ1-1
TGTGCCAGCAGCTTAGGCCCTACGGGACGCAGAAACACTGAAGCTTTCTTT
CASSLGPTGRRNTEAFF
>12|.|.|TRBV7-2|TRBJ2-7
TGTGCCAGCAGCTTAAACCCCTACGAGCAGTACTTC
CASSLNPYEQYF
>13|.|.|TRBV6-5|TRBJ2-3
TGTGCCAGCAGTTACCAAACAGGGAATACGCAGTATTTT
CASSYQTGNTQYF
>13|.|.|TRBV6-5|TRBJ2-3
TGTGCCAGCAGTTACGGAAGCACAGATACGCAGTATTTT
CASSYGSTDTQYF
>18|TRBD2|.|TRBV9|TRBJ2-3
TGTGCCAGCAGCGTAGAGGTAGCGGGGGGCGCGGGCACAGATACGCAGTATTTT
CASSVEVAGGAGTDTQYF
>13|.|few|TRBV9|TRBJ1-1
TGTGCCAGCAGCGTAAATCCGAACACTGAAGCTTTCTTT
CASSVNPNTEAFF
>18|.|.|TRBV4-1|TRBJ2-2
TGCGCCAGCAGCCAAGAACGCCCTGCCCCCACCTACACCGGGGAGCTGTTTTTT
CASSQERPAPTYTGELFF
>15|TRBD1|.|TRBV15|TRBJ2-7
TGTGCCACCAGCAGAGATGGACAGGGGATTTACGAGCAGTACTTC
CATSRDGQGIYEQYF
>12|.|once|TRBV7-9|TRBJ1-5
TGTGCCAGCAGCTTATTAAATCAGCCCCAGCATTTT
CASSLLNQPQHF
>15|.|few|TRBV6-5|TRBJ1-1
TGTGCCAGCAAGAATCAGGTCGGGATGAACACTGAAGCTTTCTTT
CASKNQVGMNTEAFF
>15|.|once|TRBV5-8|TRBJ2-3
TGTGCCAGCAGCTTGGGTCTGGGAGTCACAGATACGCAGTATTTT
CASSLGLGVTDTQYF
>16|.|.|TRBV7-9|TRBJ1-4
TGTGCCAGCAGCTTAGGGGTGGGGCAGAATAATGAAAAACTGTTTTTT
CASSLGVGQNNEKLFF
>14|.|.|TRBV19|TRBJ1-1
TGTGCCAGTAGTCAAAGGGGCCGAAACACTGAAGCTTTCTTT
CASSQRGRNTEAFF
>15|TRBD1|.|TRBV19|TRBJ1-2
TGTGCCAGTAGCAGGACAGGATTAGCTAACTATGGCTACACCTTC
CASSRTGLANYGYTF
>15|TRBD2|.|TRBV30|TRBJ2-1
TGTGCCTGGGCCAAAACAGGGTGGGGACTAGGGGAGCAGTTCTTC
CAWAKTGWGLGEQFF
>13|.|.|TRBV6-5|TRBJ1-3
TGTGCCAGCAGTTACTCGAACCGAAACACCATATATTTT
CASSYSNRNTIYF
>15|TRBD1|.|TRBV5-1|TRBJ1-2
TGCGCCAGCAGCCCACGACAGGGGGTCCTCGGGGGCTACACCTTC
CASSPRQGVLGGYTF
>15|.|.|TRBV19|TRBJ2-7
TGTGCCGCGTCGTCCGGGGACAAGAGAAACTACGAGCAGTACTTC
CAASSGDKRNYEQYF
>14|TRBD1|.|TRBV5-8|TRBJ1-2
TGTGCCAGCAGCTTGGGCGGGACAGGGGTCGGCTACACCTTC
CASSLGGTGVGYTF
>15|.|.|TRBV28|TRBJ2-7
TGTGCCAGCAGTTTGCCCGGACAGTCCTCCTACGAGCAGTACTTC
CASSLPGQSSYEQYF
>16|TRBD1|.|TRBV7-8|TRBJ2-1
TGTGCCAGCAGCTTAGTTTCCGGGACAGGGTTCAATGAGCAGTTCTTC
CASSLVSGTGFNEQFF
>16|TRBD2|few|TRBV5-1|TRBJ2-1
TGCGCCAGCAGCTTGGCCAGCGGGGGGGCCGGCAATGAGCAGTTCTTC
CASSLASGGAGNEQFF
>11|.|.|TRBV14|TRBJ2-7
TGTGCCAGCAGCCCCGCCTACGAGCAGTACTTC
CASSPAYEQYF
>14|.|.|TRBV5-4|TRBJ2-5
TGTGCCAGCAGCTTAGCGGGCGTCCAAGAGACCCAGTACTTC
CASSLAGVQETQYF
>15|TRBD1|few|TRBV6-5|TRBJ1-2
TGTGCCAGCAGTTACCGAGGGGGCGCGGGCTATGGCTACACCTTC
CASSYRGGAGYGYTF
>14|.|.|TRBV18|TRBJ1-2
TGTGCCAGCTCACCAGGCCCAGGGGACTATGGCTACACCTTC
CASSPGPGDYGYTF
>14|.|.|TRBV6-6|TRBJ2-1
TGTGCCAGCAGTTCCCGGGGGAGCGACAATGAGCAGTTCTTC
CASSSRGSDNEQFF
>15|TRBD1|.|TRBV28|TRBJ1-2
TGTGCCAGCAGTTACCGGGACAGAGCCCTCCATGGCTACACCTTC
CASSYRDRALHGYTF
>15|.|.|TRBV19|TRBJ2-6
TGTGCCAGTAGTACTACTAGCTCTGGGGCCAACGTCCTGACTTTC
CASSTTSSGANVLTF
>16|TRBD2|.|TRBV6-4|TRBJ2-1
TGTGCCAGCAGTTTCAATAGCGGGGGGGCCCAGAATGAGCAGTTCTTC
CASSFNSGGAQNEQFF
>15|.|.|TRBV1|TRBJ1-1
TGCACCAGCAGCCAAGGACCCAGCGGGGGGACTGAAGCTTTCTTT
CTSSQGPSGGTEAFF
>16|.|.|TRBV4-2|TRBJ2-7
TGTGCCAGCAGCCAGGCAGAGGGGCGCGGGTCCTACGAGCAGTACTTC
CASSQAEGRGSYEQYF
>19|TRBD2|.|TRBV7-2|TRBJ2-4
TGTGCCAGCAGCTTAGTTAGGTCGGGTAGCGGGAGGGGCAAAAACATTCAGTACTTC
CASSLVRSGSGRGKNIQYF
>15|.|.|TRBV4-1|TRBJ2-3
TGCGCCAGCAGCCAAGGGGGAGTTAGGGCAGATACGCAGTATTTT
CASSQGGVRADTQYF
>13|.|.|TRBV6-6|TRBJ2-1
TGTGCCGGGCAGGCAGACAGTTACAATGAGCAGTTCTTC
CAGQADSYNEQFF
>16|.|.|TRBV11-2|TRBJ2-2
TGTGCCAGCAGCCCCATCTCCGGACAGTCCGCCGGGGAGCTGTTTTTT
CASSPISGQSAGELFF
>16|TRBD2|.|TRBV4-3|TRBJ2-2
TGCGCCAGCAGCCATTGGACTAGCGGGGGCACCGGGGAGCTGTTTTTT
CASSHWTSGGTGELFF
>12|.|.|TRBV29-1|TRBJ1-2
TGCAGCGTTGAAGACCCAAGGTATGGCTACACCTTC
CSVEDPRYGYTF
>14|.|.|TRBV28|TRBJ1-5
TGTGCCAGCAGTTTAAACAGCGATTATCAGCCCCAGCATTTT
CASSLNSDYQPQHF
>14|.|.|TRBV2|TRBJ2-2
TGTGCCAGCAAAATCGGGACGAACACCGGGGAGCTGTTTTTT
CASKIGTNTGELFF
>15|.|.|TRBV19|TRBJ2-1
TGTGCCAGTAGTATAAGTAGGGGGAGTAAAGTTGAGCAGTTCTTC
CASSISRGSKVEQFF
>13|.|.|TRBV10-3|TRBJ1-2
TGTGCCAGCGACAACGCCTCTAACTATGGCTACACCTTC
CASDNASNYGYTF
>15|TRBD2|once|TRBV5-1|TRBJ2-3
TGCGCCAGCAGCCCCCTAGCGGTTAGCACAGATACGCAGTATTTT
CASSPLAVSTDTQYF
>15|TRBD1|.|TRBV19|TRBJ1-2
TGTGCCAGTAGTGTCGGGACAGGGGGCGACTATGGCTACACCTTC
CASSVGTGGDYGYTF
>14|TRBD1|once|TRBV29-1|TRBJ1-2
TGCAGCGTCCAAAAGGGGGACAGAAACTATGGCTACACCTTC
CSVQKGDRNYGYTF
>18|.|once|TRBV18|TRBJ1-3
TGTGCCAGCTCACCACTTCGAGGCAGGGAAACCTCTGGAAACACCATATATTTT
CASSPLRGRETSGNTIYF
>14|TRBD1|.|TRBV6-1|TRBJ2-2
TGTGCCATCGGACAGGATCCGTACACCGGGGAGCTGTTTTTT
CAIGQDPYTGELFF
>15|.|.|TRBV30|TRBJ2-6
TGTGCCTGGAGTGTAGCCTCCTCTGGGGCCAACGTCCTGACTTTC
CAWSVASSGANVLTF
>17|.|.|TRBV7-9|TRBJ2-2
TGTGCCAGCAGCTTACCAGGACGTACTCAGGGAACCGGGGAGCTGTTTTTT
CASSLPGRTQGTGELFF
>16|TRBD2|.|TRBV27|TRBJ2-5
TGTGCCAGCAGTCCCCAAATTGGGAGGGTAAGAGAGACCCAGTACTTC
CASSPQIGRVRETQYF
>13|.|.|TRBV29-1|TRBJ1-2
TGCAGCGCGGGACAAGCTGCGGGCTATGGCTACACCTTC
CSAGQAAGYGYTF
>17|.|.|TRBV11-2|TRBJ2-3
TGTGCCAGCAGCTATTTAGAGGGCTCCCCGGGAAGAGATACGCAGTATTTT
CASSYLEGSPGRDTQYF
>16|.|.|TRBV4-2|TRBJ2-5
TGTGCCAGCAGCCAAGTCGGGCCAGGAAGAGAAGAGACCCAGTACTTC
CASSQVGPGREETQYF
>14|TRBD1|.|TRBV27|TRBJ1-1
TGTGCCAGCAGTTTGGACAGGGATAGCACTGAAGCTTTCTTT
CASSLDRDSTEAFF
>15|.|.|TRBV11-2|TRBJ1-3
TGTGCCAGCAGCTTAGGATCAGGGGCTGGAAACACCATATATTTT
CASSLGSGAGNTIYF
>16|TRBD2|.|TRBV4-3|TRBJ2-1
TGCGCCAGCAGCCAGTCCGGGACTAGCAGAAACAATGAGCAGTTCTTC
CASSQSGTSRNNEQFF